This T cell receptor beta chain was sequenced during a study of cytotoxic CD8 clonotypes in ibrutinib-treated CLL. Turning to this clone: This CDR3 is also generated by other DNA sequences in the sample.

Sequenced by immunoSEQ multiplex PCR; TCRdb stores in-frame clones only, minus some. The table has more than 110,000 clones, under 95% seen once. There are 12 residues in the CDR3. Germline-derived CDR1 and CDR2 are MNHEY and SMNVEV (reference sequence). The germline V and J ends were trimmed by 2 bases and 6 bases, with 8 bases remaining between them. The sequence was obtained from a human donor with chronic lymphocytic leukemia. Sample: PBMCs, taken after 12 months of ibrutinib treatment. The gene calls are TRBV27 and TRBJ2-7; unclear D gene. This CDR3 reads CASSLGVGEQYF. DNA of the CDR3: TGTGCCAGCAGTTTAGGGGTGGGCGAGCAGTACTTC.